This T cell receptor (beta chain) is drawn from a study of T cell responses to AZD1222 COVID-19 vaccine. Between the trimmed V and J ends, which lost 3 bases and 2 bases, there was a span of 4 bases. Germline values: CDR1 SQVTM, CDR2 ANQGSEA. The CDR3 extends over 11 amino acids. For this clone: Its antigen remains unknown.

Overall study results and limits: Baseline testing showed seropositivity in only a handful of AZD1222 recipients. Increases in Spike-specific TCR breadth and depth were seen after two AZD1222 doses. Sampling that yielded the repertoires occurred only after the peak T cell response. Donors were largely white British and mainly female; clonal diversity was possibly underestimated.

Generated by immunoSEQ multiplex PCR, the TCRdb table keeps only in-frame clones and is missing some. The table has 100,000 or so clones, 88% seen once. The chain recombines TRBV29-1 with TRBJ2-5; D gene ambiguous. The source material was peripheral blood, sampled on day 0 of AZD1222 vaccination. The sequence was collected from an adult in good health. CDR3: CSVDRQETQYF. DNA of the CDR3: TGCAGCGTTGACAGACAAGAGACCCAGTACTTC.